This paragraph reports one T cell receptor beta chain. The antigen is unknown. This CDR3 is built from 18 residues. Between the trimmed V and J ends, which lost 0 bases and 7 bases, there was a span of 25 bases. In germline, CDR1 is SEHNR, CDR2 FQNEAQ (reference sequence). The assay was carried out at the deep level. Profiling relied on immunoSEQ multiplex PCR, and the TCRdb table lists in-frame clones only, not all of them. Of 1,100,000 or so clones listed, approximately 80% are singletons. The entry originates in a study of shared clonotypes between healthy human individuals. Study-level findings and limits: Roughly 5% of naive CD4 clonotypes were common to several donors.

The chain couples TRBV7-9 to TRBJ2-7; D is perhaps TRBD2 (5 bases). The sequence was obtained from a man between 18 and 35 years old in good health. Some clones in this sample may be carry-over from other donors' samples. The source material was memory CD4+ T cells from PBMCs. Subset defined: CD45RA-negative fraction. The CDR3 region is CASSLASFPGLAHGEQYF. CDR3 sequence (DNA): TGTGCCAGCAGCTTAGCCTCCTTCCCCGGTCTAGCTCACGGAGAGCAGTACTTC. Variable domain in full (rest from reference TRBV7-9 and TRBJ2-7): DTGVSQNPRHKITKRGQNVTFRCDPISEHNRLYWYRQTLGQGPEFLTYFQNEAQLEKSRLLSDRFSAERPKGSFSTLEIQRTEQGDSAMYLCASSLASFPGLAHGEQYFGPGTRLTVT.